This entry describes one T cell receptor (beta chain). An end of the junction does not agree with germline; a read error may underlie this. This entry is derived from a study of blood T cell repertoires in COVID-19. Participants came from around 25 US areas, aged roughly 18 to 90 years. The table came from immunoSEQ multiplex PCR; TCRdb's copy has only in-frame clones and leaves some out. This table holds 250,000 or so clones, 70% to 90% found once. This CDR3 is 12 amino acids long. Germline lookup yields CDR1 SSHAT and CDR2 FNYEAQ (reference sequence). The sequence was collected from a woman aged 25-40 years with acute COVID-19. The material sequenced was PBMCs or T cells enriched from blood (not recorded which). The V gene is TRBV7-7, the J gene TRBJ2-2; D is ambiguous. CDR3: CASSPDTGELFF. The CDR3 region has the DNA TGTGCTAGCAGCCCAGACACCGGGGAGCTGTTTTTT.